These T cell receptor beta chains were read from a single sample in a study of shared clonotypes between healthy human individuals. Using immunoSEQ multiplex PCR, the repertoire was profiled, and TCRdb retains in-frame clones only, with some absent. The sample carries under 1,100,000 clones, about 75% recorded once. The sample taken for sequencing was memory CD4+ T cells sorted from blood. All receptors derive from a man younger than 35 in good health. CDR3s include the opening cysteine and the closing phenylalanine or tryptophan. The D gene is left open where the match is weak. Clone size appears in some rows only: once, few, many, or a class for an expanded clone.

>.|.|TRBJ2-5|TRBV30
CAWSTRETQYF
TGTGCCTGGAGTACTCGTGAGACCCAGTACTTC
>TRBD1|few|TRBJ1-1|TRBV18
CASSFSRLQGTEAFF
TGTGCCAGCTCATTCTCCCGGCTACAGGGGACTGAAGCTTTCTTT
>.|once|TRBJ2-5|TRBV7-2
CASSFGGRETQYF
TGTGCCAGCAGCTTCGGGGGCCGCGAGACCCAGTACTTC
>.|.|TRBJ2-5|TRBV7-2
CASSLVGRQETQYF
TGTGCCAGCAGCTTAGTGGGGCGGCAAGAGACCCAGTACTTC
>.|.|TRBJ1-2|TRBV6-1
CASRRDGSHYGYTF
TGTGCCAGCAGGAGGGACGGGAGTCACTATGGCTACACCTTC
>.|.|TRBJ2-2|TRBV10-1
CASSESRPTGELFF
TGCGCCAGCAGTGAGTCGAGACCCACCGGGGAGCTGTTTTTT
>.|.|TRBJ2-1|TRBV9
CASSRRQLGGSYNEQFF
TGTGCCAGCAGCCGGCGACAGTTAGGGGGCTCCTACAATGAGCAGTTCTTC
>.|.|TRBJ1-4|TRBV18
CASSSRTSEEKLFF
TGTGCCAGCTCAAGTAGGACGAGTGAGGAAAAACTGTTTTTT
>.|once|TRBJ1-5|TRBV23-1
CASSPRGSNQPQHF
TGCGCCAGCAGTCCGAGGGGTAGCAATCAGCCCCAGCATTTT
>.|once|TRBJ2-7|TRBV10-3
CAISESQGPYEQYF
TGTGCCATCAGTGAGTCGCAGGGACCGTACGAGCAGTACTTC
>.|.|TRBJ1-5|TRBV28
CASSLAGPSNQPQHF
TGTGCCAGCAGTTTGGCGGGTCCCAGTAATCAGCCCCAGCATTTT
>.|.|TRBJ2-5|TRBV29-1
CSAWGWGPQAETQYF
TGCAGCGCCTGGGGTTGGGGACCACAGGCGGAGACCCAGTACTTC
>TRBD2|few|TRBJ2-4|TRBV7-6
CASSLAGLAGGESFVNIQYF
TGTGCCAGCAGCTTGGCGGGACTAGCGGGAGGGGAGTCATTTGTAAACATTCAGTACTTC
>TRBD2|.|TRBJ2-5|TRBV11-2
CASSLKASGGQEYF
TGTGCCAGCAGCTTAAAGGCTAGCGGGGGCCAGGAGTACTTC
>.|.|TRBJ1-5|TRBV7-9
CASSLGDSNQPQHF
TGTGCCAGCAGCTTAGGTGATAGCAATCAGCCCCAGCATTTT
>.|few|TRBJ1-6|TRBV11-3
CASSLRRNSPLHF
TGTGCCAGCAGCTTGAGGAGGAATTCACCCCTCCACTTT
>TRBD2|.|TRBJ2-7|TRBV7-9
CASSLGGTRSEQYF
TGTGCCAGCAGCTTAGGTGGGACTAGGAGCGAGCAGTACTTC
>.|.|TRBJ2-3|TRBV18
CASSPGTYTDTQYF
TGTGCCAGCTCACCTGGGACCTACACAGATACGCAGTATTTT
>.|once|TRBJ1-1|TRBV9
CASSVDPEPFEAFF
TGTGCCAGCAGCGTAGATCCCGAGCCCTTTGAAGCTTTCTTT
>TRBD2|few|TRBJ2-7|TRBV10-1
CASSHGASGTYEQYF
TGCGCCAGCAGCCACGGGGCTAGCGGCACCTACGAGCAGTACTTC
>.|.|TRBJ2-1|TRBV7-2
CASSLAWDFYNEQFF
TGTGCCAGCAGCTTAGCCTGGGACTTCTACAATGAGCAGTTCTTC